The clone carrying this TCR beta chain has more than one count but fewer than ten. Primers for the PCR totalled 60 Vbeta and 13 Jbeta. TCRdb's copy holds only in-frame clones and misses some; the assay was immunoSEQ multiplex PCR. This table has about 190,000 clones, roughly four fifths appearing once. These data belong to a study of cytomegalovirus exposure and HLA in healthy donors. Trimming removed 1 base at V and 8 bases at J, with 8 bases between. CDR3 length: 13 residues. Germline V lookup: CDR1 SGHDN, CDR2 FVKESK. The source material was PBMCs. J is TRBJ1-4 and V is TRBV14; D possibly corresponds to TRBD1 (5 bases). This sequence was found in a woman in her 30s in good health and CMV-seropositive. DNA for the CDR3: TGTGCCAGCAGCCAAGCGCGACAGGAAAAACTGTTTTTT. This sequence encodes CASSQARQEKLFF.